The TCR beta chain described here comes from a study of blood T cell repertoires in COVID-19. Study-level background: From T cells, B-cell-depleted T cells, or PBMCs came the material, which was cDNA or gDNA.

Assignment of participants to cohorts was predicated upon participant-reported clinical history. Recovery meant two consecutive negative NP/OP PCR tests, professional clearance, or resolved symptoms. The germline CDR1 and CDR2 sequences are KGHSH and LQKENI. The CDR3 has 13 residues. Trimming took 3 bases from V and 3 from J, leaving 8 bases between them. Original processing notes: Researchers report that nucleated cell counts were estimated from reference gene primer amplification. Profiled with immunoSEQ multiplex PCR; TCRdb holds only in-frame clones, not every one. That table supplies the V and J calls and clone size; D and trimming were determined from the DNA. This table holds roughly 260,000 clones, around 85% found once.

The sample taken for sequencing was PBMCs or T cells enriched from blood (not recorded which). The receptor was derived from a woman between 50 and 59 years old who had recovered from COVID-19. The rearrangement joins TRBV18 to TRBJ1-1, with D unclear. DNA for the CDR3: TGTGCCAGCTCACCCGGGTCGGACACTGAAGCTTTCTTT. Amino acids: CASSPGSDTEAFF.